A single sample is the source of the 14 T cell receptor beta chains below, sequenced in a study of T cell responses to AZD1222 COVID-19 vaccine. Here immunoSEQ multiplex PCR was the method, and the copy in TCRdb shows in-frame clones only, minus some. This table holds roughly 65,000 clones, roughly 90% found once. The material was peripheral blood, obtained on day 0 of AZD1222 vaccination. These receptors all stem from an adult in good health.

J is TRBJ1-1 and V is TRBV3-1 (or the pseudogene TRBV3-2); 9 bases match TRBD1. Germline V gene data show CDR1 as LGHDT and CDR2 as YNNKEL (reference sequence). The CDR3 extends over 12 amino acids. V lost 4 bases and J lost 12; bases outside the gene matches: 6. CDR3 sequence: CASSRGQGISFF. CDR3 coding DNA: TGTGCCAGCAGCCGGGGACAGGGAATCTCTTTCTTT.

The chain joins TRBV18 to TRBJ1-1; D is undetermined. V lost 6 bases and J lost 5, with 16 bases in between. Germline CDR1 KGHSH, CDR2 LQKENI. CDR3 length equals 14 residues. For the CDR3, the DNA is TGTGCCAGCTCGCCGGACTTCGGAGGGACTGAAGCTTTCTTT. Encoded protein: CASSPDFGGTEAFF.

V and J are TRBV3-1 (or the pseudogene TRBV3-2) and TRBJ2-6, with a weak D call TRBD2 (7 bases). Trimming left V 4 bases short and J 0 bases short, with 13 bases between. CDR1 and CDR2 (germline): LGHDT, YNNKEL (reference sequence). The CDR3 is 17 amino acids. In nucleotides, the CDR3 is TGTGCCAGCAGCCCCCAGGGGAGGGGCTCTGGGGCCAACGTCCTGACTTTC. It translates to CASSPQGRGSGANVLTF.

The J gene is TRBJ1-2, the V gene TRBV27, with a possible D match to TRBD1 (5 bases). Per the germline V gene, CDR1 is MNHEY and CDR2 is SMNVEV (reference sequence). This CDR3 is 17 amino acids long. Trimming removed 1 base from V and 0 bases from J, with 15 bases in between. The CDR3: CASSLYPIKDTNYGYTF. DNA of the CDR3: TGTGCCAGCAGTTTATACCCAATAAAGGACACTAACTATGGCTACACCTTC.

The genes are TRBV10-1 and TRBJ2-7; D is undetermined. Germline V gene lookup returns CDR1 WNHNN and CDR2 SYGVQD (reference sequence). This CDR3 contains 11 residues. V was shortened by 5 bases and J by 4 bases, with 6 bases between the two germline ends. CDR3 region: CASSLGYEQYF. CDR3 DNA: TGCGCCAGCAGTCTTGGTTACGAGCAGTACTTC.

CDR3 amino acids: CASSFSTGSVTEAFF. The CDR3 DNA is TGTGCCAGCAGCTTCTCGACAGGGTCGGTCACTGAAGCTTTCTTT. The V call is TRBV7-2, the J call TRBJ1-1; 7 bases align to TRBD1. CDR1 is SGHTA and CDR2 is FQGNSA in the germline V gene. Trimming removed 3 bases from V and 4 bases from J; junction bases left unmatched: 8. The CDR3 runs to 15 residues.

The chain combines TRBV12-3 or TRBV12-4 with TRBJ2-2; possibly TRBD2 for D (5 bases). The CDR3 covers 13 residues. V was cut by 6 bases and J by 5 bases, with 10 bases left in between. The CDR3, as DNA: TGTGCCAGCAGACTAGACCCTACCGGGGAGCTGTTTTTT. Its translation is CASRLDPTGELFF.

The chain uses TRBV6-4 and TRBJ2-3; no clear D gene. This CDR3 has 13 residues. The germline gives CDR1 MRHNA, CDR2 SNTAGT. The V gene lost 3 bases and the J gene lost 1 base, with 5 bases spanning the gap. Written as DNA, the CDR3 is TGTGCCAGCAGTGAGAAAGGCACAGATACGCAGTATTTT. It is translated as CASSEKGTDTQYF.

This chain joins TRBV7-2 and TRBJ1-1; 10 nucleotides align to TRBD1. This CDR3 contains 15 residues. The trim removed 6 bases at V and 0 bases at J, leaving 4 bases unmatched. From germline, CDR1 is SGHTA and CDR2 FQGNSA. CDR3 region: CASRPGTGVNTEAFF. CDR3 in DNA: TGTGCCAGCAGACCCGGGACAGGGGTGAACACTGAAGCTTTCTTT. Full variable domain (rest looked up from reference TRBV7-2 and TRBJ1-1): GAGVSQSPSNKVTEKGKDVELRCDPISGHTALYWYRQSLGQGLEFLIYFQGNSAPDKSGLPSDRFSAERTGGSVSTLTIQRTQQEDSAVYLCASRPGTGVNTEAFFGQGTRLTVV.

CDR3 region: CAWSGEGDTQYF. The CDR3 DNA is TGTGCCTGGAGTGGAGAGGGAGATACGCAGTATTTT. The chain uses TRBV30 and TRBJ2-3; possibly TRBD2 for D (5 bases). V shed 1 base and J shed 5 bases, with 7 bases lying between them. The CDR3 length is 12 residues. Per germline, CDR1 GTSNPN and CDR2 SVGIG (reference sequence).

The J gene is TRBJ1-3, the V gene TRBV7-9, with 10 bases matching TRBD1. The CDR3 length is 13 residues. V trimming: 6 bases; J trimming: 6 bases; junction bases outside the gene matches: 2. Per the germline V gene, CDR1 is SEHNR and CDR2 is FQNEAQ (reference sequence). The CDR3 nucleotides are TGTGCCAGCAGAGACAGGGGGCAAAACACCATATATTTT. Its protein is CASRDRGQNTIYF.

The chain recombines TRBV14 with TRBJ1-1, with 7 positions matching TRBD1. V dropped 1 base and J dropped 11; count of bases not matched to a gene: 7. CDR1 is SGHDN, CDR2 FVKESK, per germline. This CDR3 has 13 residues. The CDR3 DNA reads TGTGCCAGCAGCCAAGTCGCAGGGGGTGGGGCTTTCTTT. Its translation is CASSQVAGGGAFF.

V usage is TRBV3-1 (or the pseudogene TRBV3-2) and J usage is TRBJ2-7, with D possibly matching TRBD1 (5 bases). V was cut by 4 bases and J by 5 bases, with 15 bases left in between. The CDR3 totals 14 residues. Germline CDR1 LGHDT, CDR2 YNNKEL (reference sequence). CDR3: CASSPPLARDEQYF. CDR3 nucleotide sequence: TGTGCCAGCAGCCCCCCTCTTGCCAGGGACGAGCAGTACTTC.

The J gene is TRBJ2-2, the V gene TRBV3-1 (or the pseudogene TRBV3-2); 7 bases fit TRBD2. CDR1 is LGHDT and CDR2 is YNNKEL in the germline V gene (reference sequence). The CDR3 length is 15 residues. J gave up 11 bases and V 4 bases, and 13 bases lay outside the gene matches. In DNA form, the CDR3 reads TGTGCCAGCAGCCTGGGGACTAACACACCGGGAGAGCTGTTTTTT. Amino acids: CASSLGTNTPGELFF.